The sequence of this TCR beta chain was determined in a study of stem cell transplantation in POMP-related autoinflammatory disease. Overall study findings and caveats: Fewer unique TRB V-J gene pairings were identified in patients with PRAID. PRAID patients trended toward lower TRB diversity and higher clonality in all analyzed T-cell subsets.

CDR1 is SGDLS and CDR2 is YYNGEE in the germline V gene. This CDR3 contains 14 residues. V lost 4 bases and J lost 2, with 11 bases in between. With regard to this clone: Its cognate antigen is unknown.

Libraries were prepared by immunoSEQ multiplex PCR; TCRdb keeps only in-frame clonotypes and omits some of them. The table lists more than 4,000 clones, around 90% of them singletons, with approximately 2.4% in the top ten. Sequencing was performed on CD8+ T cells from PBMCs, taken after stem cell transplantation. The chain has TRBV9 and TRBJ2-3; tentative D call: TRBD1 (6 bases). The clonotype originates from a human patient with POMP-related autoinflammation and immune dysregulation (PRAID). Some T cells here may be from the graft donor. In DNA form, the CDR3 reads TGTGCCAGCAGCAAAGAGGGGGACACAGATACGCAGTATTTT. Amino acid sequence: CASSKEGDTDTQYF.